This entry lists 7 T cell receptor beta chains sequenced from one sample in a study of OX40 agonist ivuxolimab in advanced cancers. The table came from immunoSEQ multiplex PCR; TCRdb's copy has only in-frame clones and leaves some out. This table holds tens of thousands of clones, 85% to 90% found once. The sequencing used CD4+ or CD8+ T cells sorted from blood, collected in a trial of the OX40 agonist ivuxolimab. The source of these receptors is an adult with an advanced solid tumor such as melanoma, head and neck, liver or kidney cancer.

Written as DNA, the CDR3 is TGTGCCAGCAGCCATTCTAATTCACCCCTCCACTTT. Its translation is CASSHSNSPLHF. The chain uses TRBV14 and TRBJ1-6, with D unresolved. V was clipped by 3 bases and J by 6 bases, with 3 bases between them. Germline CDR1 reads SGHDN; CDR2 reads FVKESK. This CDR3 spans 12 amino acids. Complete variable domain (other parts from reference TRBV14 and TRBJ1-6): EAGVTQFPSHSVIEKGQTVTLRCDPISGHDNLYWYRRVMGKEIKFLLHFVKESKQDESGMPNNRFLAERTGGTYSTLKVQPAELEDSGVYFCASSHSNSPLHFGNGTRLTVT.

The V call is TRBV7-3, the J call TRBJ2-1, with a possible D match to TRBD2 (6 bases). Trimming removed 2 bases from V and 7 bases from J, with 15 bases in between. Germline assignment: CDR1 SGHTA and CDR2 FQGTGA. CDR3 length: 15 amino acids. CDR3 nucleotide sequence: TGTGCCAGCAGCTTAGGGACTGGCCCCTCTAATGAGCAGTTCTTC. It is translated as CASSLGTGPSNEQFF.

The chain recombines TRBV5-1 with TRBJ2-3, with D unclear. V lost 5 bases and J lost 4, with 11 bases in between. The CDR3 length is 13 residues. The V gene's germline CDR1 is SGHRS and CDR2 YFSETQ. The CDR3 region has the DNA TGCGCCAGCAGTGTTCTCAAGGCAGATACGCAGTATTTT. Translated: CASSVLKADTQYF. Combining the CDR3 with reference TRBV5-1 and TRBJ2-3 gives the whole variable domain KAGVTQTPRYLIKTRGQQVTLSCSPISGHRSVSWYQQTPGQGLQFLFEYFSETQRNKGNFPGRFSGRQFSNSRSEMNVSTLELGDSALYLCASSVLKADTQYFGPGTRLTVL.

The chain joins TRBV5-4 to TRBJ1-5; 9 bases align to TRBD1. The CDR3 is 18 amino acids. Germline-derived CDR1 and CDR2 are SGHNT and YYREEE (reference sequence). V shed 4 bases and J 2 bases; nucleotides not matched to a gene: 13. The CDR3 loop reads CASSQNRDREVCNQPQHF. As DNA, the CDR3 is TGTGCCAGCAGCCAGAACCGGGACAGGGAAGTGTGCAATCAGCCCCAGCATTTT.

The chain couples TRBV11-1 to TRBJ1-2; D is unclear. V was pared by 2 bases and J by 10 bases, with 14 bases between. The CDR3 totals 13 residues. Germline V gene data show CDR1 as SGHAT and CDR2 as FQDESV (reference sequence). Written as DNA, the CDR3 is TGTGCCAGCAGCTTAAATTTCGAGTCCTACTACACCTTC. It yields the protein CASSLNFESYYTF.

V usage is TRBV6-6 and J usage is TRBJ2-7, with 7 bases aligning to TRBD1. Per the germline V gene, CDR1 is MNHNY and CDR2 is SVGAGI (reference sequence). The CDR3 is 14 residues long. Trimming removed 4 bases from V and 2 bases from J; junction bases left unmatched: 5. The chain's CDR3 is CASSSQGYTYEQYF. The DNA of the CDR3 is TGTGCCAGCAGTTCACAGGGGTACACCTACGAGCAGTACTTC.

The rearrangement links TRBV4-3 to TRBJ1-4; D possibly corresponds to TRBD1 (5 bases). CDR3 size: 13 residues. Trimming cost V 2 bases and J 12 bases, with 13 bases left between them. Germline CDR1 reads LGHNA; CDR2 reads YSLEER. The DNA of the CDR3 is TGCGCCAGCAGCCAAACCCGCGCGGGGGAACTGTTTTTT. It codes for CASSQTRAGELFF.